Listed below are T cell receptor beta chains from one sample, sequenced in a study of T cell responses to AZD1222 COVID-19 vaccine. The assay was immunoSEQ multiplex PCR, and TCRdb's table has in-frame clones only and misses some. The sample lists 150,000 to 200,000 clones, around 90% occurring once. Sequenced here: peripheral blood, sampled 28 days after the second AZD1222 dose. The receptors derive from an adult who received the AZD1222 COVID-19 vaccine. Both conserved end residues are part of each CDR3. The order of the fields is D gene, J gene, clone size, V gene, CDR3 DNA, CDR3 protein. D genes are given only for firm matches. Size tells how often a clone was seen (once, few, many) or the class of an expanded clone, and some rows leave it out.

TRBD1 | TRBJ1-6 | - | TRBV5-1 | TGCGCCAGCAGACGGCAAGGGACAGGAGATAATTCACCCCTCCACTTT | CASRRQGTGDNSPLHF
- | TRBJ1-1 | - | TRBV5-5 | TGTGCCAGCAGCTTGACCGGTGAAGCTTTCTTT | CASSLTGEAFF
- | TRBJ1-2 | - | TRBV4-1 | TGCGCCAGCAGCCTCCCAGGCGGGTCTAACTATGGCTACACCTTC | CASSLPGGSNYGYTF
TRBD1 | TRBJ2-3 | - | TRBV5-1 | TGCGCCAGCAGCCGCCGGGACAGGAACACAGATACGCAGTATTTT | CASSRRDRNTDTQYF
- | TRBJ2-2 | - | TRBV15 | TGTGCCACCAGCAGAGAAGGCATAAACACCGGGGAGCTGTTTTTT | CATSREGINTGELFF
- | TRBJ1-4 | - | TRBV2 | TGTGCCAGCAGCGTTCAAGGAGGGGATGAAAAACTGTTTTTT | CASSVQGGDEKLFF
TRBD2 | TRBJ2-7 | - | TRBV6-5 | TGTGCCAGCGGAACTAGCGGGGGGGCCTACGAGCAGTACTTC | CASGTSGGAYEQYF
- | TRBJ2-6 | few | TRBV7-2 | TGTGCCAGCAGCTTAAGTTCGGCTCTAGGGGCCAACGTCCTGACTTTC | CASSLSSALGANVLTF
TRBD1 | TRBJ1-2 | - | TRBV5-1 | TGCGCCAGCAGCTCGGGGACAGGGGAGAGCTACACCTTC | CASSSGTGESYTF
TRBD1 | TRBJ1-2 | - | TRBV19 | TGTGCCAGTAGTATAGTAGGGACAGACCCTAACTATGGCTACACCTTC | CASSIVGTDPNYGYTF
- | TRBJ1-2 | few | TRBV10-3 | TGTGCCATCAGGGGGACGACCGATGGCTACACCTTC | CAIRGTTDGYTF
TRBD1 | TRBJ1-2 | once | TRBV2 | TGTGCCAGCAGTGGAACCAGGACAGGGGGCAGTGGCTACACCTTC | CASSGTRTGGSGYTF
TRBD1 | TRBJ2-3 | - | TRBV6-4 | TGTGCCAGCAGTACGGGACAGGGGGAAGGGGCAGATACGCAGTATTTT | CASSTGQGEGADTQYF
- | TRBJ1-3 | - | TRBV11-3 | TGTGCCAGCAGCTTCTCCGGGTCCGGAAACACCATATATTTT | CASSFSGSGNTIYF
- | TRBJ1-1 | - | TRBV27 | TGTGCCAGCAGTTGGGGCCCGGGGACTGAAGCTTTCTTT | CASSWGPGTEAFF
TRBD2 | TRBJ2-3 | - | TRBV9 | TGTGCCAGCAGCGTAAGCGGGGGATCTCTTACGGCGCAGTATTTT | CASSVSGGSLTAQYF
TRBD1 | TRBJ1-2 | - | TRBV15 | TGTGCCACCAGCAGGGGACAGGCGATTAACTATGGCTACACCTTC | CATSRGQAINYGYTF
- | TRBJ1-3 | once | TRBV5-4 | TGTGCCAGCAGCCCGGGGACTCGCTCTGGAAACACCATATATTTT | CASSPGTRSGNTIYF
TRBD2 | TRBJ2-3 | - | TRBV11-2 | TGTGCCAGCATCCCCGCCCGGCTAGCGGGGGGGCCAGTTCCTGATACGCAGTATTTT | CASIPARLAGGPVPDTQYF
- | TRBJ2-5 | - | TRBV19 | TGTGCCAGTAGTATAACAGGGCTGCTGGAGACCCAGTACTTC | CASSITGLLETQYF
TRBD1 | TRBJ1-2 | - | TRBV5-1 | TGCGCCAGCAGCTTGTCTACCGGCGGGAGGGACAGGGGGCGCTTCGGTGGCTACACCTTC | CASSLSTGGRDRGRFGGYTF
- | TRBJ1-5 | - | TRBV7-2 | TGTGCCAGCAGCTTAGGGGCCATCAGGGGTCAGCCCCAGCATTTT | CASSLGAIRGQPQHF
TRBD2 | TRBJ2-1 | - | TRBV7-9 | TGTGCCAGCAGCACCCAGCGGGGCGGCAATGAGCAGTTCTTC | CASSTQRGGNEQFF
- | TRBJ2-7 | - | TRBV10-3 | TGTGCCATCAGTGTTTTGGGGCGGACGGTTGTGAACGAGCAGTACTTC | CAISVLGRTVVNEQYF
- | TRBJ1-5 | - | TRBV7-8 | TGTGCCAGCAGTCAAAATGGCAATCAGCCCCAGCATTTT | CASSQNGNQPQHF
- | TRBJ1-6 | - | TRBV3-1/TRBV3-2 | TGTGCCAGCAAAGTAGGCAGCCCTTTGAATAATTCACCCCTCCACTTT | CASKVGSPLNNSPLHF
- | TRBJ1-1 | - | TRBV5-1 | TGCGCCAGCAGCTTGGCAACACAGGGTATGACTGAAGCTTTCTTT | CASSLATQGMTEAFF
TRBD1 | TRBJ1-4 | - | TRBV18 | TGTGCCAGCCTCCGGGACAGAAGTAATGAAAAACTGTTTTTT | CASLRDRSNEKLFF
- | TRBJ1-2 | - | TRBV27 | TGTGCCAGCAGTTTATACCCCAAGAACTATGGCTACACCTTC | CASSLYPKNYGYTF
TRBD1 | TRBJ1-5 | - | TRBV12-5 | TGTGCTAGTGGCTCCGGACAGGGAGGCGGTCAGCCCCAGCATTTT | CASGSGQGGGQPQHF
TRBD1 | TRBJ1-2 | once | TRBV11-3 | TGTGCCAGCAGCTTAAGGGGCCCGGTAGGGACAGGGGGCTCATCTGGGTGCTACACCTTC | CASSLRGPVGTGGSSGCYTF
TRBD1 | TRBJ1-2 | - | TRBV19 | TGTGCCAGTAGAGAGATCCGGACAGGGCAGCTTGGCTATGGCTACACCTTC | CASREIRTGQLGYGYTF
- | TRBJ1-2 | - | TRBV6-4 | TGTGCCAGCAGTTTCTATGGCTACACCTTC | CASSFYGYTF
- | TRBJ2-3 | - | TRBV21-1 | TGTGCCAGCAGCGCCTGGGAGGGGGCCTGGACAGATACGCAGTATTTT | CASSAWEGAWTDTQYF
- | TRBJ1-1 | once | TRBV5-1 | TGCGCCAGCAGCCTAATAGCTCAGGGTCTAGGGGACACTGAAGCTTTCTTT | CASSLIAQGLGDTEAFF
- | TRBJ1-5 | - | TRBV27 | TGTGCCAGCAGTTTATCGGATAGCAATCAGCCCCAGCATTTT | CASSLSDSNQPQHF
TRBD1 | TRBJ1-6 | - | TRBV19 | TGTGCCAGTAGTATCCCGACAGGGAATTCACCCCTCCACTTT | CASSIPTGNSPLHF
TRBD1 | TRBJ1-5 | - | TRBV6-2/TRBV6-3 | TGTGCCAGCAGCCCCGACAGGGCTTATAGCAATCAGCCCCAGCATTTT | CASSPDRAYSNQPQHF
- | TRBJ1-2 | - | TRBV5-1 | TGCGCCAGCAGCTTGAGGCCCGGGGGCGGCTATGGCTACACCTTC | CASSLRPGGGYGYTF
TRBD1 | TRBJ1-5 | - | TRBV27 | TGTGCCAGCAGCTCGGGACAGACATTACCTTATAGCAATCAGCCCCAGCATTTT | CASSSGQTLPYSNQPQHF
- | TRBJ1-2 | - | TRBV5-1 | TGCGCCAGCAGCTTGGGGGATCATGGCTACACCTTC | CASSLGDHGYTF
- | TRBJ2-5 | - | TRBV7-3 | TGTGCCAGCAGCTTATCAGGACGAGAGACCCAGTACTTC | CASSLSGRETQYF
- | TRBJ1-1 | few | TRBV5-8 | TGTGCCAGCAGCTTGGCCACTGGGCAAGCTTTCTTT | CASSLATGQAFF
TRBD1 | TRBJ2-3 | - | TRBV14 | TGTGCCAGCAGCTACGGCCCCTGGGACAGGGGGGGATCGTATTTT | CASSYGPWDRGGSYF
- | TRBJ1-5 | - | TRBV6-2/TRBV6-3 | TGTGCCAGCAGCCTTGCCCGGGAACAGCCCCAGCATTTT | CASSLAREQPQHF
TRBD1 | TRBJ1-6 | - | TRBV6-4 | TGTGCCAGCAGTGACCCGGGACAGACGTTTTCACCCCTCCACTTT | CASSDPGQTFSPLHF
- | TRBJ1-6 | - | TRBV25-1 | TGTGCCAGCAGTGAATTAAGGGGCTTGGGCAATTCACCCCTCCACTTT | CASSELRGLGNSPLHF
TRBD1 | TRBJ1-1 | - | TRBV10-3 | TGTGCCACGCGCAGACCCGACAGGGAGAACACTGAAGCTTTCTTT | CATRRPDRENTEAFF
TRBD2 | TRBJ2-1 | few | TRBV7-9 | TGTGCCAGCGGGGGGGAGGAGCAGTTCTTC | CASGGEEQFF
TRBD2 | TRBJ2-5 | - | TRBV25-1 | TGTGCCAGCAGTGAAGGGACTAGCGGTCGAGAGACCCAGTACTTC | CASSEGTSGRETQYF